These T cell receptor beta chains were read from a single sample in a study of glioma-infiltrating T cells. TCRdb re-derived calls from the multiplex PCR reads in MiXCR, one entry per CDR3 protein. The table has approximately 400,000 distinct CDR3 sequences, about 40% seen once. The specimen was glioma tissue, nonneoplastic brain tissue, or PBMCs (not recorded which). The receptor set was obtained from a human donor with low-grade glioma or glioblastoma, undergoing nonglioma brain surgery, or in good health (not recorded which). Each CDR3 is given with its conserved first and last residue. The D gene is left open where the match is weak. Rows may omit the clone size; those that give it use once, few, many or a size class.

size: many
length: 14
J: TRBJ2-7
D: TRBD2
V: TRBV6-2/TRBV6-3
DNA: TGTGCCAGCAGTCTTGGCGGGAGTAACGACGAGCAGTACTTC
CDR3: CASSLGGSNDEQYF

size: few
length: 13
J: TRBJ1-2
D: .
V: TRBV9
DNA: TGTGCCAGCAGCGTAGAGGGTGTTGGTGGCTACACCTTC
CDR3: CASSVEGVGGYTF

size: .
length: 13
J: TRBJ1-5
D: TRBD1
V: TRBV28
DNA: TGTGCCAACAGTTTGACAGGGAACCAGCCCCAGCATTTT
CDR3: CANSLTGNQPQHF

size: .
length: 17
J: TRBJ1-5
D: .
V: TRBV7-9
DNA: TGTGCCAGCAGCTTAGCGCGGGGCAAGATAAGCAATCAGCCCCAGCATTTT
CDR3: CASSLARGKISNQPQHF

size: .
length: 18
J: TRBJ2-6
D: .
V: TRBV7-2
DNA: TGTGCCAGCAGCTTGGCTCGAGGCGTTTTCTCTGGGGCCAACGTCCTGACTTTC
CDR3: CASSLARGVFSGANVLTF

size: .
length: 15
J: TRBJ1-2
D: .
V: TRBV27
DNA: TGTGCCAGCAGTCCCCGGGTAGGGCTGGACTATGGCTACACCTTC
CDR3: CASSPRVGLDYGYTF

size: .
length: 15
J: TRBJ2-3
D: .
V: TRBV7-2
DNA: TGTGCCAGCAGCTTATGGGGCGGGACGGTAGATACGCAGTATTTT
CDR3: CASSLWGGTVDTQYF

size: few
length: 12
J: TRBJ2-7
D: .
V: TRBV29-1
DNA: TGCAGCGCTTTAGGACAGTCCTACGAGCAGTACTTC
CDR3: CSALGQSYEQYF

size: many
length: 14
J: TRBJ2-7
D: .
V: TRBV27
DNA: TGTGCCAGCAGTCATACGGACGGCTCCTACGAGCAGTACTTC
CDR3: CASSHTDGSYEQYF

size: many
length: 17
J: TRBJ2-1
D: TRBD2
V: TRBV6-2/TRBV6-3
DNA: TGTGCCACCTTAAGCGGGAGCTTTCGGGGATCCTACAATGAGCAGTTCTTC
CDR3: CATLSGSFRGSYNEQFF

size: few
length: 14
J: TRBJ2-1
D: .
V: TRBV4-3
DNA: TGCGCCAGCAGTTCTTACAGGTCCTACAATGAGCAGTTCTTC
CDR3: CASSSYRSYNEQFF

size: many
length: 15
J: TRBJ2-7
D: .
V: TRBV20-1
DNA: TGCAGTGCTAGAGGAAGGGACGAACTTACCTACGAGCAGTACTTC
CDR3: CSARGRDELTYEQYF

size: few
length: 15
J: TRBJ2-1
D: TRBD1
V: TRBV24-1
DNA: TGTGCCACTAGTGATTTCAACAGGGGATACAATGAGCAGTTCTTC
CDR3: CATSDFNRGYNEQFF

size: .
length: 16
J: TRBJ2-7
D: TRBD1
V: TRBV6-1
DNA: TGTGCCAGCACCCCCCAGGTGACAGGGCCAACCTACGAGCAGTACTTC
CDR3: CASTPQVTGPTYEQYF

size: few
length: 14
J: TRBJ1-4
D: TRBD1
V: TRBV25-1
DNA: TGTGCCACCTCGCAGGGGGGGAGTAATGAAAAACTGTTTTTT
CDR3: CATSQGGSNEKLFF

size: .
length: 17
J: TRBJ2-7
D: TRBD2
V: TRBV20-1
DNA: TGCAGTGCTAGGGGGGGTCTAGCGGGAGGGCCCCCCTACGAGCAGTACTTC
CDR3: CSARGGLAGGPPYEQYF

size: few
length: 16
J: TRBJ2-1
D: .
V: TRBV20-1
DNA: TGCAGTGCTAGAGCCTCCCAACCCGACACTTACAATGAGCAGTTCTTC
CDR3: CSARASQPDTYNEQFF

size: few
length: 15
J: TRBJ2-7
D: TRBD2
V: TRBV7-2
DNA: TGTGCCAGCAGCTTCCGTAGCGGGAGGTCCCCACTTCTCTACTTC
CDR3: CASSFRSGRSPLLYF

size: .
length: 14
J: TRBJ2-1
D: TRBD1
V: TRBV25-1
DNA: TGTGCCAGCAGGTCGGACAGGGGCCCTTCCGAGCAGTTCTTC
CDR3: CASRSDRGPSEQFF

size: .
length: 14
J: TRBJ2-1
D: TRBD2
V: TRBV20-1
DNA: TGCAGTGCTACTACTAGCGGGAGGGCTAGTGAGCAGTTCTTC
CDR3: CSATTSGRASEQFF

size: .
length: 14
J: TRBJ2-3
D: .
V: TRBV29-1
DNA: TGCAGCGTTTGTTATGCGGGAAGCACAGATACGCAGTATTTT
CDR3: CSVCYAGSTDTQYF

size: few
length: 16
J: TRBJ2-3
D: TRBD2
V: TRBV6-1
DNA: TGTGCCAGCAGTGATTTCAGCGGGAGACCCCCAGATACGCAGTATTTT
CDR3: CASSDFSGRPPDTQYF